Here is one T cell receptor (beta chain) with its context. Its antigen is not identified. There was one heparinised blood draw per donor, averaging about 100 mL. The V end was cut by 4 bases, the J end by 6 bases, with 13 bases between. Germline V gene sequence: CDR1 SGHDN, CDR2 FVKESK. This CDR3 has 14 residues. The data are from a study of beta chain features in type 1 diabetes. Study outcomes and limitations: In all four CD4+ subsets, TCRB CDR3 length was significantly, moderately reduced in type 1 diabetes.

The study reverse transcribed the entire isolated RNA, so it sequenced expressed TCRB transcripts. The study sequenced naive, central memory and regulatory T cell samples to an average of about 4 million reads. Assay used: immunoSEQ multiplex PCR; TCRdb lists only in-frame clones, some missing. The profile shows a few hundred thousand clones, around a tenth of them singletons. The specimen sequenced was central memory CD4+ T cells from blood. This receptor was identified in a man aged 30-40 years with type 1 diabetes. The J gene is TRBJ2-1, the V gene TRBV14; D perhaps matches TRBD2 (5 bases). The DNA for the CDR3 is TGTGCCAGCAGCCCCGTTGTGGGAGCCAATGAGCAGTTCTTC. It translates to CASSPVVGANEQFF.